This is a list of T cell receptor beta chains from one sample in a study of cytomegalovirus exposure and HLA in healthy donors. Generated by immunoSEQ multiplex PCR, the TCRdb table keeps only in-frame clones and is missing some. The table shows 150,000 to 180,000 clones, with 86% occurring only once. Sequenced input: PBMCs. The receptors originated from a human donor in good health. Both conserved end residues are part of each CDR3. A D gene is named only where the DNA matches it firmly. Some rows have no size entry. The others give once, few or many, or a class for an expanded clone.

d_call,j_call,clone_size,v_call,cdr3_nt,cdr3_aa
.,TRBJ1-5,.,TRBV27,TGTGCCAGCAGTTTAACAGACCGACATCAGCCCCAGCATTTT,CASSLTDRHQPQHF
TRBD2,TRBJ2-1,once,TRBV9,TGTGCCAGCAGCGTAGCTCCTAGCGGGAGGGTCCAGAATGAGCAGTTCTTC,CASSVAPSGRVQNEQFF
TRBD2,TRBJ2-7,.,TRBV27,TGTGCCAGCAGTCTCTGGGGACTAGCGGGGGCATACGAGCAGTACTTC,CASSLWGLAGAYEQYF
.,TRBJ2-5,.,TRBV6-1,TGTGCCAGCAGAGGAGCGGTGGGTGAGACCCAGTACTTC,CASRGAVGETQYF
TRBD1,TRBJ2-5,.,TRBV6-6,TGTGCCAGCAGTTACCGTGGACAGGGTACAGAGACCCAGTACTTC,CASSYRGQGTETQYF
.,TRBJ1-5,.,TRBV2,TGTGCCAGCAGGCCGTCGACGGGGGGCAATCAGCCCCAGCATTTT,CASRPSTGGNQPQHF
.,TRBJ1-5,.,TRBV2,TGTGCCAGCAGCAGACAGTATAGCAATCAGCCCCAGCATTTT,CASSRQYSNQPQHF
.,TRBJ2-1,.,TRBV27,TGTGCCAGCACCGGCTCCTACAATGAGCAGTTCTTC,CASTGSYNEQFF
TRBD1,TRBJ1-2,.,TRBV28,TGTGCCAGCAGTTTCCCCGGGACAGCTTTTGGGAATGGCTACACCTTC,CASSFPGTAFGNGYTF
.,TRBJ1-1,.,TRBV7-2,TGTGCCCTCTCCTCTGCGGGTCGAACTGAAGCTTTCTTT,CALSSAGRTEAFF
.,TRBJ2-4,.,TRBV27,TGTGCCAGCAGTCTCAATTCTGCAGTACCCAAAAACATTCAGTACTTC,CASSLNSAVPKNIQYF
.,TRBJ1-2,.,TRBV7-2,TGTGCCAGCAGCAATTACGTTCGGGATGGCTACACCTTC,CASSNYVRDGYTF
.,TRBJ2-3,.,TRBV19,TGTGCCAGTAGCTCGGGGAGCACAGATACGCAGTATTTT,CASSSGSTDTQYF
TRBD1,TRBJ2-7,.,TRBV19,TGTGCCAGTAGTAAGGACAGGCTCTACGAGCAGTACTTC,CASSKDRLYEQYF
TRBD1,TRBJ2-7,.,TRBV7-9,TGTGCCAGCAGCCCAAAACAGGGGGTGAGTCGAGAGCAGTACTTC,CASSPKQGVSREQYF
.,TRBJ1-6,.,TRBV29-1,TGCAGCGTTAGGGGGAGCTCCTATAATTCACCCCTCCACTTT,CSVRGSSYNSPLHF
TRBD2,TRBJ2-7,.,TRBV11-2,TGTGCCAGCAGCTTAGGGAGTAGCGGGTACTACGAGCAGTACTTC,CASSLGSSGYYEQYF
.,TRBJ2-1,.,TRBV5-1,TGCGCCAGCAGCCCTAGGATAGGGGCGATCAATGAGCAGTTCTTC,CASSPRIGAINEQFF
.,TRBJ1-4,.,TRBV2,TGTGCCAGCAGTGAGAGGCAGATTAATGAAAAACTGTTTTTT,CASSERQINEKLFF
.,TRBJ1-1,.,TRBV27,TGTGCCAGCAGTTTATTCCAGGGGCCGAACACTGAAGCTTTCTTT,CASSLFQGPNTEAFF
.,TRBJ2-2,.,TRBV7-6,TGTGCCAGCAGCCCCAATCGACAAACCGGGGAGCTGTTTTTT,CASSPNRQTGELFF
.,TRBJ2-2,once,TRBV2,TGTGCCAGCAGTGTCAGGGACACCGGGGAGCTGTTTTTT,CASSVRDTGELFF
.,TRBJ2-1,.,TRBV7-8,TGTGCCAGCAGCTCCGGAGGGGGGGCCCGATCCTACAATGAGCAGTTCTTC,CASSSGGGARSYNEQFF
.,TRBJ2-4,.,TRBV11-3,TGTGCCAGCAGCTCCAATACAGGGTTAGCCAAAAACATTCAGTACTTC,CASSSNTGLAKNIQYF
.,TRBJ2-1,.,TRBV19,TGTGCCAGTAGTCTTTTTGGGAGCTCCTACAATGAGCAGTTCTTC,CASSLFGSSYNEQFF
TRBD1,TRBJ1-6,few,TRBV5-4,TGTGCCACCAGGGACAGAGCTAATTCACCCCTCCACTTT,CATRDRANSPLHF
TRBD1,TRBJ2-7,.,TRBV6-1,TGTGCCAGCAGGACAGGGGACTACGAGCAGTACTTC,CASRTGDYEQYF
TRBD2,TRBJ2-1,.,TRBV27,TGTGCCAGCAGACGGACTAGCGCGTCCAATGAGCAGTTCTTC,CASRRTSASNEQFF
.,TRBJ2-1,.,TRBV19,TGTGCCAGTAGTATAAACGGCAATGAGCAGTTCTTC,CASSINGNEQFF
TRBD1,TRBJ2-7,few,TRBV6-5,TGTGCCAGCACTCCCCCAGGACAGGGGGTCTACGAGCAGTACTTC,CASTPPGQGVYEQYF
TRBD2,TRBJ2-7,.,TRBV19,TGTGCCAGTAGTGCACCTAGCGGGCCCACCTACGAGCAGTACTTC,CASSAPSGPTYEQYF
TRBD2,TRBJ2-7,.,TRBV11-2,TGTGCCAGCAGCTTGGGGACTAGCGTCTACTACGAGCAGTACTTC,CASSLGTSVYYEQYF
.,TRBJ1-2,few,TRBV4-1,TGCGCCAGCAGCCAAGTTTTCGCAGATCCTTATGGCTACACCTTC,CASSQVFADPYGYTF
TRBD1,TRBJ2-2,.,TRBV5-6,TGTGCCAGCAGTTCAAAACGACAGGGAAACACCGGGGAGCTGTTTTTT,CASSSKRQGNTGELFF
TRBD1,TRBJ2-3,.,TRBV18,TGTGCCAGCTCACAAGGGACAGGGGGCACAGATACGCAGTATTTT,CASSQGTGGTDTQYF
.,TRBJ1-2,once,TRBV5-8,TGTGCCAGCAGCTTGTACGGTTCGGGCTACACCTTC,CASSLYGSGYTF
.,TRBJ1-2,.,TRBV19,TGTGCCAGCAAAACGGGGGGCCCCAGCTATGGCTACACCTTC,CASKTGGPSYGYTF
TRBD2,TRBJ2-1,.,TRBV14,TGTGCCAGCAGTTCGGGGGGGACGTACAATGAGCAGTTCTTC,CASSSGGTYNEQFF
.,TRBJ1-1,.,TRBV27,TGTGCCAGCAGTCTCCTTCTCGGGGGGAACACTGAAGCTTTCTTT,CASSLLLGGNTEAFF
.,TRBJ2-5,once,TRBV9,TGTGCCAGCAGCGAGGGGGGGGCCACAGAGACCCAGTACTTC,CASSEGGATETQYF
.,TRBJ1-5,.,TRBV5-1,TGCGCCAGCAGCTTGAATAGTGATAGCAATCAGCCCCAGCATTTT,CASSLNSDSNQPQHF
.,TRBJ1-1,.,TRBV7-9,TGTGCCAGCAGCTTAGTGGGGCACGAAGCTTTCTTT,CASSLVGHEAFF
TRBD2,TRBJ2-7,.,TRBV5-6,TGTGCCAGCAGCTTGGGACTAGCGGGAGTCGAGCAGTACTTC,CASSLGLAGVEQYF
TRBD1,TRBJ2-3,once,TRBV6-6,TGTGCCAGCAGTTACTACCGGGACAGTCGCACAGATACGCAGTATTTT,CASSYYRDSRTDTQYF
.,TRBJ2-3,.,TRBV7-9,TGTGCCAGCGGGCACAACACAGATACGCAGTATTTT,CASGHNTDTQYF
.,TRBJ1-5,.,TRBV5-5,TGTGCCAGCAGCTGGGGAGACGTGAGGGGCAATCAGCCCCAGCATTTT,CASSWGDVRGNQPQHF
TRBD2,TRBJ2-1,.,TRBV9,TGTGCCAGCAGCGTACTAAGCGGGGGCTCCTACAATGAGCAGTTCTTC,CASSVLSGGSYNEQFF
TRBD2,TRBJ2-3,.,TRBV5-4,TGTGCCAGCAGCCGAGCGGGGGGCGGCACAGATACGCAGTATTTT,CASSRAGGGTDTQYF
.,TRBJ2-2,.,TRBV11-2,TGTGCCAGCAGCTTCCTGGTTCTCGGCGGGGAGCTGTTTTTT,CASSFLVLGGELFF
.,TRBJ1-1,.,TRBV18,TGTGCCAGCTCATCTAGTACGGGGGGCACTGAAGCTTTCTTT,CASSSSTGGTEAFF
TRBD1,TRBJ2-6,.,TRBV5-1,TGCGCCAGCAGCTTGGCCGGGGGACAGGCAACCTCTGGGGCCAACGTCCTGACTTTC,CASSLAGGQATSGANVLTF